These 11 T cell receptor beta chains were all obtained from the same sample, sequenced in a study of CD8 T cells in ankylosing spondylitis. Notes on the study in general: Seemingly characteristic of ankylosing spondylitis blood was a TCR beta motif consisting of fewer than 10 highly homologous variants.

These receptors have no known antigen. TCRdb re-called the 5' RACE reads through MiXCR, storing one row per CDR3 protein. This sample has a few hundred thousand distinct CDR3 sequences; 20% to 25% occur once, and the top ten carry 15% to 20%. The specimen was blood, either unsorted or a sorted T cell fraction (not recorded which). The source of these receptors is a male donor with ankylosing spondylitis.

This clonotype was observed many times. This chain links TRBV9 with TRBJ2-5, with a possible D match to TRBD2 (6 bases). This CDR3 comprises 13 residues. V lost 3 bases and J 1 base, leaving 7 bases between the germline ends. CDR1 SGDLS and CDR2 YYNGEE come from the germline V gene. The CDR3, as DNA: TGTGCCAGCAGCGCGACTAGCCAAGAGACCCAGTACTTC. It specifies CASSATSQETQYF.

This chain uses TRBV5-1 with TRBJ2-3; 7 bases agree with TRBD1. The CDR3 spans 14 residues. Losses at the gene ends were 0 bases for V and 5 bases for J; bases not matched to a gene: 3. CDR1 SGHRS and CDR2 YFSETQ come from the germline V gene. CDR3 sequence reads: CASSLAWDRDTQYF. Here the CDR3 DNA reads TGCGCCAGCAGCTTGGCCTGGGACAGAGATACGCAGTATTTT.

The sample holds a few counts of this clonotype. The genes are TRBV6-5 and TRBJ1-4, with D tentatively TRBD1 (6 bases). The V end was cut by 2 bases, the J end by 13 bases, with 20 bases between. The CDR3 has 15 amino acids. CDR1 is MNHEY and CDR2 is SVGAGI in the germline V gene. This CDR3 reads CASSYTSRDRKTLFF. CDR3 DNA: TGTGCCAGCAGTTACACTTCCCGAGACAGGAAAACACTGTTTTTT.

In this sample, this clonotype turned up a few times. V and J are TRBV28 and TRBJ2-7; tentative D call: TRBD1 (5 bases). V dropped 5 bases and J dropped 0 bases, with 11 bases sitting between them. Germline assignment: CDR1 MDHEN and CDR2 SYDVKM. This CDR3 region has 14 residues. CDR3 sequence reads: CASSRQRTSYEQYF. Written as DNA, the CDR3 is TGTGCCAGCAGTCGACAGAGGACCTCCTACGAGCAGTACTTC.

This clonotype was observed a few times. The V call is TRBV20-1, the J call TRBJ2-1, with D perhaps TRBD2 (5 bases). CDR3 length equals 15 residues. Germline assignment: CDR1 DFQATT and CDR2 SNEGSKA (reference sequence). Trimming stripped 1 base from V and 4 bases from J, with 14 bases between. The CDR3 region is CSARGKSGRYNEQFF. CDR3 DNA sequence: TGCAGTGCTAGAGGGAAGAGCGGAAGATACAATGAGCAGTTCTTC.

This clonotype was seen more than once but under ten times. The gene calls are TRBV29-1 and TRBJ2-7, with D possibly being TRBD1 or TRBD2 (7 bases each). CDR1 and CDR2 (germline): SQVTM, ANQGSEA. The V and J ends lost 7 bases and 5 bases respectively, with 18 bases between them. This CDR3 is built from 13 residues. In nucleotides, the CDR3 is TGCAGCGCGCGGGGGCAGGGGGTCAACGAGCAGTACTTC. Its protein is CSARGQGVNEQYF.

The chain's CDR3 is CASRRGQDDQPQHF. The CDR3 DNA reads TGTGCCAGCAGACGAGGACAGGATGATCAGCCCCAGCATTTT. This chain joins TRBV12-3 or TRBV12-4 and TRBJ1-5, with 7 bases that match TRBD1. The CDR3 length is 14 residues. V was clipped by 6 bases and J by 5 bases; unmatched bases: 7.

This clonotype came up many times. The chain is built from TRBV29-1 and TRBJ2-7, with D tentatively TRBD1 (5 bases). This CDR3 has 15 residues. The V end was cut by 5 bases, the J end by 1 base, with 18 bases between. CDR1 is SQVTM and CDR2 is ANQGSEA in the germline V gene. CDR3 coding DNA: TGCAGCGTTTCCCAAGGCAGGGTTGGTTCCTACGAGCAGTACTTC. It codes for CSVSQGRVGSYEQYF.

This clonotype has just a few counts. The DNA for the CDR3 is TGCGCCAGCAGCCGACTAGCGGAATACACAGATACGCAGTATTTT. Translated, it gives CASSRLAEYTDTQYF. V is TRBV5-1 and J is TRBJ2-3; 9 nucleotides align to TRBD2. Germline CDR1 is SGHRS and CDR2 is YFSETQ. The CDR3 contains 15 residues. V trimming: 4 bases; J trimming: 2 bases; junction bases outside the gene matches: 5.

The chain joins TRBV6-2 or TRBV6-3 to TRBJ2-3; the match to TRBD1 covers 7 bases. This CDR3 has 15 amino acids. With 3 bases clipped from V and 2 bases from J, the junction kept 5 bases outside the gene matches. Germline CDR1 and CDR2: MNHEY and SVGEGT. The CDR3 nucleotides are TGTGCCAGCAGTTATCCGGGACAGTTCACAGATACGCAGTATTTT. It encodes CASSYPGQFTDTQYF.

This clonotype was recorded a few times. The chain joins TRBV20-1 to TRBJ1-6; unclear D gene. Germline-derived CDR1 and CDR2 are DFQATT and SNEGSKA (reference sequence). V lost 6 bases, J lost 10 bases, and 16 bases lay in between. The CDR3 covers 13 residues. The DNA of the CDR3 is TGCAGTGCAAGCGGACCGAGCAGGTCACCCCTCCACTTT. Translating it yields CSASGPSRSPLHF.